This T cell receptor (beta chain) was sequenced during a study of a mutant IDH1 vaccine in newly diagnosed glioma. On the study more broadly: Investigators started vaccination 4-6 weeks after radiotherapy alone, or with temozolomide cycles. General study findings and limits: It was approximately 93% of patients that developed vaccine-induced immune responses.

Germline CDR1 LNHDA, CDR2 SQIVND (reference sequence). The CDR3 has 16 amino acids. Trimming at V came to 3 bases and at J to 3 bases, leaving 9 bases not matched to a gene. TCRdb's table, derived via immunoSEQ multiplex PCR, lists solely in-frame clones and lacks some. Counted here are around 32,000 clones, under 85% occurring once; the ten biggest clones make up 7.5% to 10%. Comments on this clone: The antigen remains unidentified.

Time point defined: week 35, safety follow-up. A single vaccine dose contained 300 ug of mutant IDH1 20-mer peptide, and topical imiquimod was used with it. Patients came in for eight vaccinations, in weeks 1, 3, 5, 7, 11, 15, 19 and 23. The material sequenced was PBMCs, taken from a glioma patient whose treatment included an IDH1 peptide vaccine. This receptor was taken from a woman in her twenties or thirties with glioma. Some clones in this sample may be carry-over from other donors' samples. The gene calls are TRBV19 and TRBJ1-1; TRBD1 agrees at 8 bases. The CDR3 bases are TGTGCCAGTAGTATTCCCGGGAGGGGACAGGACACTGAAGCTTTCTTT. This translates into CASSIPGRGQDTEAFF.